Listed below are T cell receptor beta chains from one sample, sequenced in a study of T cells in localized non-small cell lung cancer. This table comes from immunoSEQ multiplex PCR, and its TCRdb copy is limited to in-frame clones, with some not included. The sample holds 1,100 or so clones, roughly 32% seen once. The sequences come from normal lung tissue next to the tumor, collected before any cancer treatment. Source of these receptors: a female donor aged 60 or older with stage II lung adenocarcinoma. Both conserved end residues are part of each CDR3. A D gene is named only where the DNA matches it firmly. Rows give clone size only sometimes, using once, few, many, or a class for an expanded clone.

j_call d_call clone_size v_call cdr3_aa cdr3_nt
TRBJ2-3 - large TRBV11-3 CASSSGLFTDTQYF TGTGCCAGCAGCTCCGGACTATTCACAGATACGCAGTATTTT
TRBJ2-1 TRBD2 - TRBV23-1 CASSESGRACYNEQFF TGCGCCAGCAGTGAGAGCGGGAGGGCCTGCTACAATGAGCAGTTCTTC
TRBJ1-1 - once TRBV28 CASSPGVMNTEAFF TGTGCCAGCAGTCCAGGGGTCATGAACACTGAAGCTTTCTTT
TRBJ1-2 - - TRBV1 CASSQAKESYGYTF TGCGCCAGCAGCCAAGCTAAGGAGTCCTATGGCTACACCTTC
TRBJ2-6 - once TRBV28 CASRRGGSGANVLTF TGTGCCAGCAGGCGAGGGGGTTCTGGGGCCAACGTCCTGACTTTC
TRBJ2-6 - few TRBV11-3 CASSPGSGANVLTF TGTGCCAGCAGTCCGGGCTCTGGGGCCAACGTCCTGACTTTC
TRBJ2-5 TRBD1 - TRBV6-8 CASSWDSKETQYF TGTGCCAGCAGTTGGGACAGCAAAGAGACCCAGTACTTC
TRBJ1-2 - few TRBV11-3 CASSSRVGTPGYTF TGTGCCAGCAGCTCACGAGTGGGAACACCCGGCTACACCTTC
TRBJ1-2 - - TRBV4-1 CASSQQAGGGGYTF TGCGCCAGCAGCCAACAAGCGGGGGGCGGTGGCTACACCTTC
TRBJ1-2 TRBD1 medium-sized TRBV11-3 CASSFRDRPGYGYTF TGTGCCAGCAGCTTCCGGGACAGGCCTGGATATGGCTACACCTTC
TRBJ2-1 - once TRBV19 CASSIGAGYNEQFF TGTGCCAGTAGTATAGGCGCCGGATACAATGAGCAGTTCTTC
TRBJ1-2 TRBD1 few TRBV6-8 CASSVRWTGEPYTF TGTGCCAGCAGTGTTCGGTGGACAGGAGAACCCTACACCTTC
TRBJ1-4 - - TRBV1 CASRNLTGATNEKLFF TGCGCCAGCAGGAACCTTACAGGCGCAACTAATGAAAAACTGTTTTTT
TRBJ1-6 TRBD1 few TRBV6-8 CAITRDRGLNSPLHF TGTGCCATCACCCGGGACAGGGGGTTGAATTCACCCCTCCACTTT
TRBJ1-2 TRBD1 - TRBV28 CASSSRQGLSGYTF TGTGCCAGCAGTTCCAGACAGGGGTTGAGTGGCTACACCTTC
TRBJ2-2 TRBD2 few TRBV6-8 CASSSLAGDSGELFF TGTGCCAGCAGTTCCCTAGCGGGAGATTCCGGGGAGCTGTTTTTT
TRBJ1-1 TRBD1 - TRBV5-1 CASSLAGQAGTEAFF TGCGCCAGCAGCTTGGCTGGACAGGCGGGCACTGAAGCTTTCTTT
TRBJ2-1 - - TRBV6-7 CAISVSGANEQFF TGTGCCATCAGTGTTTCTGGCGCTAATGAGCAGTTCTTC
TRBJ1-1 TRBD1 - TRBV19 CASSRGQGVSEAFF TGTGCCAGTAGTAGAGGACAGGGGGTATCTGAAGCTTTCTTT
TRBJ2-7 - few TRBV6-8 CASSFQRSSSYEQYF TGTGCCAGCAGTTTCCAGCGGTCGAGCTCCTACGAGCAGTACTTC
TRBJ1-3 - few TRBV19 CASSSVSGNTIYF TGTGCCAGTAGTTCAGTCTCTGGAAACACCATATATTTT
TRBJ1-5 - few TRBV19 CASRVGSNQPQHF TGTGCCAGTAGAGTCGGTAGCAATCAGCCCCAGCATTTT
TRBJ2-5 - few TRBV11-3 CASSLESRGAETQYF TGTGCCAGCAGCTTGGAATCCCGGGGGGCAGAGACCCAGTACTTC
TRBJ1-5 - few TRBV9 CASSEQGGTAGNQPQHF TGTGCCAGCAGTGAACAGGGCGGGACGGCCGGCAATCAGCCCCAGCATTTT
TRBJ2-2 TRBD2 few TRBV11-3 CASSSDRLAGGAYDTGELFF TGTGCCAGCAGCTCGGACCGCCTAGCGGGAGGAGCGTACGACACCGGGGAGCTGTTTTTT
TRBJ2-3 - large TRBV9 CASSVTYISTDTQYF TGTGCCAGCAGCGTAACCTATATCTCCACAGATACGCAGTATTTT
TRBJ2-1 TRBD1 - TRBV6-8 CASSSPGTALREQFF TGTGCCAGCAGTTCCCCGGGGACAGCTCTTAGGGAGCAGTTCTTC
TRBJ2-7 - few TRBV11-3 CASSLGDIGYEQYF TGTGCCAGCAGCTTAGGGGACATCGGCTACGAGCAGTACTTC
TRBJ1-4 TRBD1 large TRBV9 CASNKQGANEKLFF TGTGCCAGCAACAAACAGGGGGCTAATGAAAAACTGTTTTTT
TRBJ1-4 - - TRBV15 CATSRLGSGEKLFF TGTGCCACCAGCAGACTCGGGTCCGGGGAAAAACTGTTTTTT
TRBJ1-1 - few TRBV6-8 CASSYSDDTEAFF TGTGCCAGCAGTTACTCGGATGACACTGAAGCTTTCTTT
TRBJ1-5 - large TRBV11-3 CASSLTAAGNQPQHF TGTGCCAGCAGCCTGACGGCGGCGGGCAATCAGCCCCAGCATTTT
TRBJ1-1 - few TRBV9 CASTPRGNTEAFF TGTGCCAGCACCCCCAGAGGGAACACTGAAGCTTTCTTT
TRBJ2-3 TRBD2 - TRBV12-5 CASGTGTSGSSDTQYF TGTGCTAGTGGTACCGGGACTAGCGGGAGCTCAGATACGCAGTATTTT
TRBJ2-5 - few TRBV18 CASSPYPEETQYF TGTGCCAGCTCACCATATCCCGAAGAGACCCAGTACTTC
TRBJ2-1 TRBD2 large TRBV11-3 CASSILSGGSYNEQFF TGTGCCAGCAGCATCCTAAGCGGGGGCTCCTACAATGAGCAGTTCTTC
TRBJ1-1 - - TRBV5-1 CASSLGVTGFTEAFF TGCGCCAGCAGCTTGGGAGTTACAGGGTTCACTGAAGCTTTCTTT
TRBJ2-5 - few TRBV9 CASSENREETQYF TGTGCCAGCAGTGAGAACAGGGAAGAGACCCAGTACTTC
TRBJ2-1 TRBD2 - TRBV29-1 CSTQGTSGSMRDNEQFF TGCAGCACCCAAGGGACTAGCGGGAGTATGCGAGACAATGAGCAGTTCTTC
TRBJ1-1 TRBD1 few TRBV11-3 CASSLSRGLTEAFF TGTGCCAGCAGCTTAAGCAGGGGGCTCACTGAAGCTTTCTTT